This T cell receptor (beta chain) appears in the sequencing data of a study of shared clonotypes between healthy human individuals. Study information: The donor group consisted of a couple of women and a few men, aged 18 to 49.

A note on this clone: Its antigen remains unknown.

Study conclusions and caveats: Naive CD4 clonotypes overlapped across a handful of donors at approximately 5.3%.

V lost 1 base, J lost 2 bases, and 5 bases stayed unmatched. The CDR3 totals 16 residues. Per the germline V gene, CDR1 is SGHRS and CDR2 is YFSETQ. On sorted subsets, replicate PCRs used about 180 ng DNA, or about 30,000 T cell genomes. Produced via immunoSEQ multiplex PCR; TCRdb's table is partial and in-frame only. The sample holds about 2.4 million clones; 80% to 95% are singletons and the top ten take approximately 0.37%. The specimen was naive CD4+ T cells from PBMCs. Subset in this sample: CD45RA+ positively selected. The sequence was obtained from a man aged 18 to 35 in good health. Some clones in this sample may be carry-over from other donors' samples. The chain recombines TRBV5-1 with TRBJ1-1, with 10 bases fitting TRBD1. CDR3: CASSLLGQGGNTEAFF. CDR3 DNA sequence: TGCGCCAGCAGCTTGCTAGGACAGGGGGGAAACACTGAAGCTTTCTTT.